These 24 T cell receptor beta chains came from one sample sequenced in a study of human T cells and chemical hapten exposure. Specified time point: healthy volunteer bleed at 2 weeks. The template was total RNA from unfractionated whole blood. Using its own MiXCR run on the RACE reads, TCRdb lists one record per CDR3 protein. The data hold 100,000 to 150,000 distinct CDR3 sequences, with roughly 9% observed a single time. The sample was whole blood. These receptors were collected from a male donor in good health. Some clones in this sample may be carry-over from other donors' samples.

The table lists this clonotype with many counts. CDR3 sequence (DNA): TGCAGTGCTGGACCGACGGGCCCTGAAGCTTTCTTT. Amino acid sequence: CSAGPTGPEAFF. The V and J genes are TRBV20-1 and TRBJ1-1, with D unresolved. Germline CDR1 is DFQATT and CDR2 is SNEGSKA (reference sequence). The CDR3 is 12 amino acids. The ends were cut back, 5 bases at V and 6 bases at J, with 13 bases in the middle.

This clonotype was picked up many times. This chain uses TRBV6-5 with TRBJ1-6; TRBD1 matches 7 bases. The CDR3 sequence is 14 residues long. The J segment lost 9 bases and the V segment lost 6 bases, leaving 8 bases of the junction unmatched. Looked up from germline, CDR1 is MNHEY and CDR2 is SVGAGI. The CDR3 protein is CASSSGQAVSPLHF. DNA for the CDR3: TGTGCCAGCAGCTCCGGACAGGCGGTTTCACCCCTCCACTTT.

This chain joins TRBV4-1 and TRBJ2-3; no reliable D call. CDR3 size: 13 residues. Deletions cut 0 bases from V and 7 bases from J, with 8 bases between. Germline CDR1 is MGHRA and CDR2 is YSYEKL. CDR3 in DNA: TGCGCCAGCAGCCAAGAGTTAGGGTATACGCAGTATTTT. Protein: CASSQELGYTQYF.

In this sample, this clonotype turned up a few times. The J gene is TRBJ1-2, the V gene TRBV10-3; no firm D call. This CDR3 contains 13 residues. V was clipped by 6 bases and J by 2 bases, with 10 bases between them. Germline lookup yields CDR1 ENHRY and CDR2 SYGVKD. The CDR3: CAISPDTNYGYTF. The CDR3 nucleotides read TGTGCCATCAGCCCTGACACAAACTATGGCTACACCTTC.

In this sample, this clonotype turned up a few times. The chain combines TRBV12-3 or TRBV12-4 with TRBJ1-2; TRBD1 might be the D (6 bases). V lost 8 bases and J 7 bases, leaving 17 bases between the germline ends. The CDR3 has 13 residues. The CDR3 DNA reads TGTGCCAGCCCCGCCAGGGGTCCCTTTGGCTACACCTTC. It encodes CASPARGPFGYTF.

The chain has TRBV5-4 and TRBJ2-5, with TRBD2 matching over 7 bases. Germline V gene lookup returns CDR1 SGHNT and CDR2 YYREEE (reference sequence). With V trimmed by 2 bases and J by 4 bases, 5 bases remained unmatched. CDR3 length: 14 residues. The CDR3 DNA follows: TGTGCCAGCAGCTTCCGGGAGGCATTAGAGACCCAGTACTTC. Protein product: CASSFREALETQYF.

This clonotype was found a few times. The gene calls are TRBV29-1 and TRBJ2-3; 7 bases fit TRBD1. J lost 2 bases, V lost 6 bases, and 8 bases had no gene match. The V gene's germline CDR1 is SQVTM and CDR2 ANQGSEA. This CDR3 comprises 14 residues. The CDR3 loop reads CSVAPGQITDTQYF. The CDR3 DNA is TGCAGCGTAGCCCCGGGACAGATCACAGATACGCAGTATTTT.

The rearrangement uses TRBV5-1 and TRBJ2-1, with D perhaps TRBD2 (5 bases). Germline values: CDR1 SGHRS, CDR2 YFSETQ. The CDR3 has 13 amino acids. The germline V and J ends were trimmed by 2 bases and 4 bases, with 7 bases remaining between them. The CDR3 DNA reads as TGCGCCAGCAGCTTTGGGGAGTACAATGAGCAGTTCTTC. It specifies CASSFGEYNEQFF.

This chain uses TRBV6-2 or TRBV6-3 with TRBJ2-3; D is possibly TRBD2 (5 bases). This CDR3 has 15 amino acids. Germline-derived CDR1 and CDR2 are MNHEY and SVGEGT. V shed 2 bases and J shed 5 bases, with 14 bases lying between them. The CDR3 DNA is TGTGCCAGCAGTTACCTGCCGGTAGGAGGAGATACGCAGTATTTT. This translates into CASSYLPVGGDTQYF.

As regards this clonotype: A much larger clonotype is one base distant, so this may be a read error. The chain is built from TRBV9 and TRBJ2-7; 13 nucleotides agree with TRBD2. The CDR3 consists of 15 residues. CDR1 and CDR2 (germline): SGDLS, YYNGEE. The CDR3 DNA sequence: TGTGCCAGCAGCGGCGGGACTAGCGGGAATGAACGGCAGTGCTTC. Amino acid sequence: CASSGGTSGNERQCF.

V and J are TRBV6-1 and TRBJ2-1, with 11 bases matching TRBD2. V lost 7 bases, J lost 6 bases, and 8 bases stayed unmatched. The CDR3 consists of 15 residues. CDR1 is MNHNS and CDR2 is SASEGT in the germline V gene. CDR3 protein: CASTPTSGGFNEQFF. The CDR3, as DNA: TGTGCCAGCACCCCTACTAGCGGGGGCTTCAATGAGCAGTTCTTC.

This clonotype has just a few counts. The chain couples TRBV14 to TRBJ2-1; 9 bases match TRBD1. V was clipped by 3 bases and J by 4 bases; unmatched bases: 4. Germline CDR1 is SGHDN and CDR2 is FVKESK. CDR3 size: 15 residues. The CDR3 sequence: CASSQHRGPYNEQFF. The CDR3 nucleotides read TGTGCCAGCAGCCAGCACAGGGGGCCGTACAATGAGCAGTTCTTC.

In this sample, this clonotype turned up a few times. This rearrangement joins TRBV6-1 to TRBJ1-5; D gene unclear. Germline assignment: CDR1 MNHNS and CDR2 SASEGT. This CDR3 region has 18 residues. With 1 base removed from V and 0 bases from J, the gap between germline ends came to 16 bases. CDR3 protein: CASSEVEGTVISNQPQHF. The CDR3 DNA follows: TGTGCCAGCAGTGAAGTGGAGGGAACGGTGATTAGCAATCAGCCCCAGCATTTT.

This clonotype appeared a few times. The conserved phenylalanine or tryptophan is not found at the CDR3 terminus, so this likely reflects a read error. The limits of the CDR3 on the DNA are not certain, so only TCRdb's listed CDR3 is given. CDR3 in amino acids: CSVVPLGHITGPQL. The V and J genes are TRBV29-1 and TRBJ1-2; TRBD1, the table's D call, lacks a check against the DNA. Including both end residues, the CDR3 is 14 amino acids long. Germline V gives CDR1 SQVTM, CDR2 ANQGSEA.

This clonotype has a handful of counts. CDR3 residues: CAISAGQVFYNSPLHF. The CDR3 DNA reads TGTGCCATCAGTGCGGGACAGGTCTTCTATAATTCACCCCTCCACTTT. This sequence joins TRBV10-3 and TRBJ1-6; TRBD1 aligns across 8 bases. The V and J ends lost 4 bases and 3 bases, in that order; junction bases with no gene match: 5. The germline gives CDR1 ENHRY, CDR2 SYGVKD. This CDR3 has 16 residues.

This clonotype was counted many times. V gene TRBV14 combines with J gene TRBJ1-1; tentative D call: TRBD1 (5 bases). V lost 1 base and J lost 5, with 11 bases in between. The V gene's germline CDR1 is SGHDN and CDR2 FVKESK. CDR3 length: 14 amino acids. CDR3 coding DNA: TGTGCCAGCAGCCAAGCCGGGGGATGGACTGAAGCTTTCTTT. Its translation is CASSQAGGWTEAFF.

This clonotype was observed at least ten times. V gene TRBV2 combines with J gene TRBJ1-6; perhaps TRBD1 as D (6 bases). Trimming stripped 7 bases from V and 5 bases from J, with 12 bases between. This CDR3 is 14 amino acids long. Per the germline V gene, CDR1 is SNHLY and CDR2 is FYNNEI. DNA of the CDR3: TGTGCCAGCAAACAGGGACTTAATAATTCACCCCTCCACTTT. Protein product: CASKQGLNNSPLHF.

In its sample, this clonotype was seen many times. The chain is built from TRBV4-3 and TRBJ1-2, with D uncertain. The CDR3 extends over 15 amino acids. Trimming removed 0 bases from V and 3 bases from J, with 11 bases in between. Germline V lookup: CDR1 LGHNA, CDR2 YSLEER. The CDR3 sequence is CASSQDVGEYYGYTF. The CDR3, as DNA: TGCGCCAGCAGCCAAGATGTCGGGGAGTACTATGGCTACACCTTC.

The V gene is TRBV2, the J gene TRBJ2-1, with no clear D. The germline gives CDR1 SNHLY, CDR2 FYNNEI. Trimming pared 8 bases from V and 0 bases from J, leaving 11 bases between. CDR3 size: 14 residues. CDR3 in DNA: TGTGCCAGCCTTGGACGCGGCTCCTACAATGAGCAGTTCTTC. It specifies CASLGRGSYNEQFF.

In its sample, this clonotype was seen many times. The chain combines TRBV4-2 with TRBJ2-5, with D possibly TRBD1 on 5 matching bases. Germline CDR1 and CDR2: LGHNA and YNFKEQ. Trimming removed 0 bases at V and 2 bases at J, with 10 bases between. The CDR3 totals 15 residues. CDR3: CASSQETEVQETQYF. CDR3 in DNA: TGTGCCAGCAGCCAAGAGACAGAGGTGCAAGAGACCCAGTACTTC.

This clonotype was seen only a few times. The chain has TRBV4-3 and TRBJ2-3; possibly TRBD2 for D (5 bases). Trimming stripped 0 bases from V and 0 bases from J, with 19 bases between. The CDR3 contains 19 residues. Germline CDR1 is LGHNA and CDR2 is YSLEER. CDR3: CASSQDFLRTGLSTDTQYF. The CDR3 DNA sequence: TGCGCCAGCAGCCAAGATTTTCTCCGGACTGGATTGAGCACAGATACGCAGTATTTT.

There are a few counts of this clonotype. The chain employs TRBV12-3 or TRBV12-4 and TRBJ2-5; 9 bases map to TRBD1. The trim removed 6 bases at V and 4 bases at J, leaving 3 bases unmatched. The CDR3 length is 13 residues. CDR3 nucleotides: TGTGCCAGCAGCCCGACAGGGGGAGAGACCCAGTACTTC. It translates to CASSPTGGETQYF.

This clonotype was seen repeatedly, ten times or more. This chain joins TRBV20-1 and TRBJ2-7; no clear D gene. The CDR3 length is 15 residues. V lost 2 bases, J lost 2 bases, and 16 bases lay in between. CDR1 is DFQATT, CDR2 SNEGSKA, per germline (reference sequence). CDR3 sequence (DNA): TGCAGTGCTAGAAGGTCGAGGATGGGCCCCTACGAGCAGTACTTC. It encodes CSARRSRMGPYEQYF.

The sample holds a few counts of this clonotype. V and J are TRBV5-1 and TRBJ1-4; D call uncertain. Per germline, CDR1 SGHRS and CDR2 YFSETQ. CDR3 length: 14 amino acids. Trimming cost V 4 bases and J 4 bases, with 11 bases left between them. CDR3 sequence (DNA): TGCGCCAGCAGCCCGGGAGACCTTAATGAAAAACTGTTTTTT. It yields the protein CASSPGDLNEKLFF. The full variable domain, rest sourced from reference TRBV5-1 and TRBJ1-4, is KAGVTQTPRYLIKTRGQQVTLSCSPISGHRSVSWYQQTPGQGLQFLFEYFSETQRNKGNFPGRFSGRQFSNSRSEMNVSTLELGDSALYLCASSPGDLNEKLFFGSGTQLSVL.